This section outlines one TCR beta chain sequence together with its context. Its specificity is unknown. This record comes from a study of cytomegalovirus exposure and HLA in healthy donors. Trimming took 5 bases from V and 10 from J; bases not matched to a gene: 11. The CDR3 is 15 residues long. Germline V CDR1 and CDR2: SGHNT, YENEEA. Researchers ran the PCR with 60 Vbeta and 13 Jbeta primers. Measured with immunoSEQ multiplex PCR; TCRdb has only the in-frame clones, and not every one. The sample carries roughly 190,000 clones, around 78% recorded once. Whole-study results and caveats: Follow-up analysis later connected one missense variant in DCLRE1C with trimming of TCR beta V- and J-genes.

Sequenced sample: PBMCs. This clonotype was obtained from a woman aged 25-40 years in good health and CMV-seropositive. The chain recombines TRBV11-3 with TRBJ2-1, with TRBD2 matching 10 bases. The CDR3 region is CASSPFLAGVGEQFF. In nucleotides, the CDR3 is TGTGCCAGCAGCCCATTCCTAGCGGGGGTCGGGGAGCAGTTCTTC.